The next 28 T cell receptor beta chains were all read from a single sample in a study of molecular identifiers for immune sequencing clone quantification. TCRdb fed the PCR reads into MiXCR, producing one record per CDR3 protein. Of under 600,000 distinct CDR3 sequences listed, about a fifth are singletons. Sequenced sample: naive CD8+ T cells from blood, with Jurkat cell RNA spiked in. Described subset: FACS-sorted CD8+CD4-CCR7+CD45RA+ naive T cells. Receptors were obtained from a human donor in good health. Some libraries in this study had Jurkat cell RNA spiked in.

This clonotype was detected only a few times. The chain is built from TRBV2 and TRBJ1-1; the D gene is possibly TRBD1 (5 bases). Trimming stripped 8 bases from V and 7 bases from J, with 14 bases between. Germline lookup yields CDR1 SNHLY and CDR2 FYNNEI. This CDR3 spans 12 amino acids. CDR3: CASVGTEFEAFF. The DNA of the CDR3 is TGTGCCAGCGTTGGGACGGAGTTTGAAGCTTTCTTT. The full variable domain, in which reference TRBV2 and TRBJ1-1 provide the parts outside the CDR3, is EPEVTQTPSHQVTQMGQEVILRCVPISNHLYFYWYRQILGQKVEFLVSFYNNEISEKSEIFDDQFSVERPDGSNFTLKIRSTKLEDSAMYFCASVGTEFEAFFGQGTRLTVV.

This clonotype has at least ten counts. This chain's CDR3 is CASSLAAAGGYEQYF. DNA for the CDR3: TGCGCCAGCAGCTTGGCGGCGGCGGGAGGATACGAGCAGTACTTC. The chain joins TRBV5-1 to TRBJ2-7, with 8 bases fitting TRBD2. Germline CDR1 reads SGHRS; CDR2 reads YFSETQ. There are 15 residues in the CDR3. Unmatched junction bases numbered 6, after V lost 0 bases and J lost 4 bases. Complete variable domain (other parts from reference TRBV5-1 and TRBJ2-7): KAGVTQTPRYLIKTRGQQVTLSCSPISGHRSVSWYQQTPGQGLQFLFEYFSETQRNKGNFPGRFSGRQFSNSRSEMNVSTLELGDSALYLCASSLAAAGGYEQYFGPGTRLTVT.

As for this clonotype: A clone one base away is much larger, so this may be a read error. The gene calls are TRBV10-3 and TRBJ2-7; D is possibly TRBD2 (6 bases). The CDR3 contains 12 residues. CDR1 and CDR2 (germline): ENHRY, SYGVKD. As DNA, the CDR3 is TGTGCCATCAGTGACTCCCGACGGGAGCCGTACTTC. It translates to CAISDSRREPYF.

This clonotype was seen only a few times. CDR3 loop: CASTGSGNTIYF. The CDR3 DNA reads as TGTGCCAGTACAGGGTCCGGAAACACCATATATTTT. V and J are TRBV6-5 and TRBJ1-3; possible D gene TRBD1, 6 bases. Per germline, CDR1 MNHEY and CDR2 SVGAGI. Between the trimmed V and J ends, which lost 9 bases and 4 bases, there was a span of 10 bases. This CDR3 has 12 residues.

The V call is TRBV27, the J call TRBJ2-7; D is unresolved. Germline V gives CDR1 MNHEY, CDR2 SMNVEV (reference sequence). The CDR3 is made up of 13 amino acids. The V end lost 3 bases, the J end lost 4 bases, and 10 bases lay between the germline ends. CDR3 residues: CASSLSFGYEQYF. DNA of the CDR3: TGTGCCAGCAGTTTGTCCTTCGGGTACGAGCAGTACTTC.

This clonotype was observed a few times. The chain links TRBV14 to TRBJ1-4; 7 bases align to TRBD1. This CDR3 is 16 amino acids long. Germline values: CDR1 SGHDN, CDR2 FVKESK. V trimming: 1 base; J trimming: 12 bases; junction bases outside the gene matches: 14. The CDR3 is CASSQATAGGLEELFF. The CDR3 DNA sequence: TGTGCCAGCAGCCAAGCGACAGCAGGGGGATTAGAAGAACTGTTTTTT.

About this clonotype itself: A much larger clone differs by one base, so this may be a read error. The chain has TRBV20-1 and TRBJ2-7; D gene unclear. The CDR3 contains 14 residues. Germline values: CDR1 DFQATT, CDR2 SNEGSKA (reference sequence). The V gene lost 1 base and the J gene lost 1 base, with 11 bases spanning the gap. This CDR3 reads CSARGTERSYEQYF. The CDR3 DNA reads TGCAGTGCTAGAGGGACGGAAAGATCCTACGAGCAGTACTTC.

This clonotype was observed a handful of times. This chain connects TRBV4-1 to TRBJ2-1, with D perhaps TRBD1 (6 bases). Germline CDR1 reads MGHRA; CDR2 reads YSYEKL. V dropped 1 base and J dropped 6 bases, with 10 bases sitting between them. The CDR3 is 14 amino acids. The CDR3 region is CASSQVGAGNEQFF. The CDR3 bases are TGCGCCAGCAGCCAAGTGGGGGCAGGCAATGAGCAGTTCTTC.

This clonotype was recorded at least ten times. V is TRBV6-5 and J is TRBJ2-1; D not resolved. This CDR3 has 15 amino acids. The germline CDR1 and CDR2 sequences are MNHEY and SVGAGI. Trimming pared 2 bases from V and 0 bases from J, leaving 8 bases between. For the CDR3, the DNA is TGTGCCAGCAGTTACGTGGATAGCTCCTACAATGAGCAGTTCTTC. Translated: CASSYVDSSYNEQFF.

As regards this clonotype: A much larger clone lies a single base off, so this may be a read error. V and J are TRBV5-3 and TRBJ2-7, with 12 positions matching TRBD2. TRBV5-3 is an open reading frame, and its role is uncertain. This CDR3 spans 15 amino acids. The ends lost 8 bases at V and 6 bases at J; junction bases unmatched: 12. In DNA, the CDR3 is TGTGCCAGCAGCCAGGGGACTAGCGGGTGGTGCGAGCAGTACTTC. Amino acid sequence: CASSQGTSGWCEQYF.

This clonotype was detected only once. A much bigger clone sits one base away, suggesting this may be a read error. The chain employs TRBV28 and TRBJ2-3, with a weak D call TRBD2 (6 bases). Germline V CDR1 and CDR2: MDHEN, SYDVKM. The CDR3 is 16 amino acids. The CDR3 DNA reads as TGTGGCAGCAGCCACCCTCCCCGGAGGGGCACAGATACGCAGTATTTT. Translation gives CGSSHPPRRGTDTQYF.

The genes are TRBV12-3 or TRBV12-4 and TRBJ2-6; possible D gene TRBD1, 5 bases. This CDR3 has 17 residues. The V end lost 3 bases, the J end lost 0 bases, and 12 bases lay between the germline ends. For the CDR3, the DNA is TGTGCCAGCAGTTTTTCCTGGACACTCTCTGGGGCCAACGTCCTGACTTTC. This codes for CASSFSWTLSGANVLTF.

This clonotype has at least ten counts. This chain's CDR3 is CASSRRYEQYF. The DNA for the CDR3 is TGTGCCAGCAGTCGGAGGTACGAGCAGTACTTC. The chain links TRBV6-2 or TRBV6-3 to TRBJ2-7; TRBD2 might be the D (5 bases). Germline lookup yields CDR1 MNHEY and CDR2 SVGEGT. V was cut by 5 bases and J by 4 bases, with 6 bases left in between. The length of the CDR3 is 11 residues.

The rearrangement uses TRBV6-2 or TRBV6-3 and TRBJ1-1, with D tentatively TRBD1 (6 bases). CDR1 and CDR2 (germline): MNHEY, SVGEGT. CDR3 length equals 14 residues. V was cut by 6 bases and J by 1 base, with 12 bases left in between. CDR3 loop: CASSEGQRNTEAFF. In DNA form, the CDR3 reads TGTGCCAGCAGCGAGGGACAACGGAACACTGAAGCTTTCTTT.

The rearrangement joins TRBV7-9 to TRBJ2-5, with 8 nucleotides matching TRBD2. This CDR3 spans 15 amino acids. Germline V gives CDR1 SEHNR, CDR2 FQNEAQ (reference sequence). Trimming removed 4 bases from V and 4 bases from J; junction bases left unmatched: 8. The DNA for the CDR3 is TGTGCCAGCAGCTCGGGACTAGAGGCGGGAGAGACCCAGTACTTC. Its protein product is CASSSGLEAGETQYF.

The genes are TRBV24-1 and TRBJ2-3; 7 bases fit TRBD1. Germline CDR1 KGHDR, CDR2 SFDVKD. J lost 1 base, V lost 7 bases, and 10 bases had no gene match. This CDR3 spans 16 amino acids. CDR3 amino acids: CATRDNTGDGTDTQYF. Written as DNA, the CDR3 is TGTGCCACCAGAGACAATACAGGGGACGGCACAGATACGCAGTATTTT.

This chain joins TRBV6-2 or TRBV6-3 and TRBJ2-1, with 11 bases lining up with TRBD2. With V trimmed by 1 base and J by 2 bases, 7 bases remained unmatched. The CDR3 runs 18 residues. Germline CDR1 reads MNHEY; CDR2 reads SVGEGT. This CDR3 is CASSYYLAGGSTYNEQFF. The DNA for the CDR3 is TGTGCCAGCAGTTACTACCTAGCGGGGGGTTCAACCTACAATGAGCAGTTCTTC.

This clonotype was observed a handful of times. Given a much more abundant clone one base away, this may be a read error. The DNA of the CDR3 is TGTGCCAGCAGCTTCATAACTGAAGCTTTCTTT. Protein: CASSFITEAFF. The chain employs TRBV11-2 and TRBJ1-1, with unresolved D. Germline V gene sequence: CDR1 SGHAT, CDR2 FQNNGV. The ends were cut back, 3 bases at V and 5 bases at J, with 4 bases in the middle. The CDR3 consists of 11 residues.

This clonotype was counted at least ten times. Here the CDR3 DNA reads TGTGCCAGTAGTATATGGTCCATCTCTGGGGCCAACGTCCTGACTTTC. It is translated as CASSIWSISGANVLTF. This chain links TRBV19 with TRBJ2-6; D not certain. There are 16 residues in the CDR3. Trimming took off 2 bases at V and 0 bases at J, with 8 bases between the two ends. Germline lookup yields CDR1 LNHDA and CDR2 SQIVND (reference sequence).

With respect to this clonotype: Germline and junction disagree at one end, which may indicate a read error. The chain combines TRBV7-2 with TRBJ2-7; weak D call: TRBD1 (5 bases). Germline V gene sequence: CDR1 SGHTA, CDR2 FQGNSA. The CDR3 covers 14 residues. The CDR3 DNA is TGTGCCTGCAGCTTTATAGACAGCACCTACGAGCAGTACTTC. Protein: CACSFIDSTYEQYF.

In this sample, this clonotype turned up a few times. This chain links TRBV6-6 with TRBJ1-2; D unclear. The germline CDR1 and CDR2 sequences are MNHNY and SVGAGI (reference sequence). Between the trimmed V and J ends, which lost 3 bases and 10 bases, there was a span of 18 bases. This CDR3 region has 14 residues. The CDR3 protein is CASSYGQQPPDYTF. The CDR3 DNA reads as TGTGCCAGCAGTTATGGCCAGCAGCCACCTGACTACACCTTC.

This clonotype turned up a few times. The genes are TRBV19 and TRBJ1-5; D remains unclear. The CDR3 has 16 amino acids. The V gene lost 1 base and the J gene lost 3 bases, with 13 bases spanning the gap. The germline V gene has CDR1 LNHDA and CDR2 SQIVND (reference sequence). As DNA, the CDR3 is TGTGCCAGTAGTATAGGGGCCAGAGGACTCAATCAGCCCCAGCATTTT. Encoded protein: CASSIGARGLNQPQHF. The variable domain in full, completed from reference TRBV19 and TRBJ1-5, reads DGGITQSPKYLFRKEGQNVTLSCEQNLNHDAMYWYRQDPGQGLRLIYYSQIVNDFQKGDIAEGYSVSREKKESFPLTVTSAQKNPTAFYLCASSIGARGLNQPQHFGDGTRLSIL.

This clonotype was observed a few times. V gene TRBV2 combines with J gene TRBJ2-2; D ambiguous. The CDR3 has 15 amino acids. Germline V lookup: CDR1 SNHLY, CDR2 FYNNEI. V was trimmed by 8 bases and J by 1 base, leaving 14 bases between them. The CDR3 nucleotides read TGTGCCAGCCTCCCCGTGGCAGAGAACACCGGGGAGCTGTTTTTT. Its protein is CASLPVAENTGELFF.

This clonotype was detected only a few times. The chain links TRBV19 to TRBJ2-7; the D gene is possibly TRBD2 (5 bases). CDR3 length: 16 residues. V was trimmed by 5 bases and J by 2 bases, leaving 19 bases between them. From germline, CDR1 is LNHDA and CDR2 SQIVND (reference sequence). CDR3 nucleotide sequence: TGTGCCAGTAGTCCCAGACATGGGAGAACACCCTACGAGCAGTACTTC. Its translation is CASSPRHGRTPYEQYF.

This clonotype was seen a handful of times. The chain is built from TRBV20-1 and TRBJ2-7, with 11 bases identical to TRBD2. Looked up from germline, CDR1 is DFQATT and CDR2 is SNEGSKA (reference sequence). The CDR3 runs 14 residues. The V segment lost 2 bases and the J segment 4 bases; nucleotides outside the gene matches: 4. The CDR3 loop is CSARLAGGGYEQYF. In DNA, the CDR3 is TGCAGTGCTAGACTAGCGGGGGGTGGTTACGAGCAGTACTTC.

Concerning this clonotype itself: A much larger clone is a single base away; this may be a read error. The chain couples TRBV19 to TRBJ1-2; D is unresolved. Germline lookup yields CDR1 LNHDA and CDR2 SQIVND (reference sequence). This CDR3 has 15 residues. The CDR3 spells CANSFNQRDVYGYTF. In DNA form, the CDR3 reads TGTGCCAATAGTTTTAATCAGAGAGATGTTTATGGCTACACCTTC. The variable domain in full, with the rest retrieved from reference TRBV19 and TRBJ1-2, is DGGITQSPKYLFRKEGQNVTLSCEQNLNHDAMYWYRQDPGQGLRLIYYSQIVNDFQKGDIAEGYSVSREKKESFPLTVTSAQKNPTAFYLCANSFNQRDVYGYTFGSGTRLTVV.

This clonotype was observed at least ten times. This chain uses TRBV7-6 with TRBJ2-5; D possibly corresponds to TRBD1 (6 bases). This CDR3 region has 15 residues. The germline V and J ends were trimmed by 1 base and 1 base, with 10 bases remaining between them. Germline CDR1 is SGHVS and CDR2 is FNYEAQ. The CDR3: CASSLGGHPQETQYF. In DNA form, the CDR3 reads TGTGCCAGCAGCTTAGGGGGACACCCCCAAGAGACCCAGTACTTC.

The V gene is TRBV19, the J gene TRBJ1-2; 7 positions match TRBD1. Germline assignment: CDR1 LNHDA and CDR2 SQIVND (reference sequence). V lost 5 bases, J lost 4 bases, and 13 bases stayed unmatched. CDR3 length: 16 residues. The CDR3 here is CASSARQGIIPYGYTF. CDR3 DNA: TGTGCCAGTAGTGCTCGACAGGGTATCATCCCCTATGGCTACACCTTC.